Listed here are 28 T cell receptor beta chains from one sample, sequenced in a study of T-cell reconstitution after alpha-beta-depleted transplantation in children. This sample's TCRbeta library carried unique molecular identifier barcodes. TCRdb fed the PCR reads into MiXCR, producing one record per CDR3 protein. The data show 530,000 or so distinct CDR3 sequences, around 27% seen once. Specimen: PBMCs, collected before TCRalphabeta/CD19-depleted stem cell transplant. All receptors derive from a boy under three years old with Wiskott-Aldrich syndrome, due to receive a stem cell transplant.

The genes are TRBV5-1 and TRBJ2-4; TRBD2 agrees at 13 bases. Trimming removed 4 bases from V and 0 bases from J; junction bases left unmatched: 10. The germline CDR1 and CDR2 sequences are SGHRS and YFSETQ. The CDR3 sequence is 19 residues long. The chain's CDR3 is CASSQRTSGRGVAKNIQYF. In nucleotides, the CDR3 is TGCGCCAGCAGCCAACGGACTAGCGGGAGAGGGGTAGCCAAAAACATTCAGTACTTC.

The V and J genes are TRBV20-1 and TRBJ2-1, with 11 positions matching TRBD2. This CDR3 has 12 residues. The V gene's germline CDR1 is DFQATT and CDR2 SNEGSKA (reference sequence). Trimming cost V 7 bases and J 7 bases; bases outside gene matches: 3. The CDR3 nucleotides read TGCAGTGAACTAGCGGGAGATAATGAGCAGTTCTTC. Translation gives CSELAGDNEQFF.

The chain has TRBV4-2 and TRBJ2-1; D unresolved. The V end lost 0 bases, the J end lost 2 bases, and 8 bases lay between the germline ends. Per the germline V gene, CDR1 is LGHNA and CDR2 is YNFKEQ. This CDR3 comprises 15 residues. CDR3 region: CASSQENQAYNEQFF. The CDR3 DNA reads as TGTGCCAGCAGCCAAGAAAACCAGGCCTACAATGAGCAGTTCTTC.

V usage is TRBV4-1 and J usage is TRBJ2-1, with TRBD2 matching over 9 bases. CDR1 MGHRA and CDR2 YSYEKL come from the germline V gene. V was pared by 1 base and J by 3 bases, with 4 bases of the junction left unmatched. The CDR3 loop spans 16 amino acids. CDR3 sequence reads: CASSQASSGVYNEQFF. The CDR3 DNA is TGCGCCAGCAGCCAAGCATCTAGCGGGGTCTACAATGAGCAGTTCTTC.

This clonotype was seen just once. CDR3 sequence (DNA): TGTGCCAGCAGCTTAGAAGTTTCTAGCGGGAGCTCTTATGAGCAGTTCTTC. The encoded protein is CASSLEVSSGSSYEQFF. The rearrangement links TRBV7-8 to TRBJ2-1, with 10 bases identical to TRBD2. V lost 1 base, J lost 8 bases, and 11 bases stayed unmatched. This CDR3 contains 17 residues. CDR1 SGHVS and CDR2 FQNEAQ come from the germline V gene.

This clonotype was recorded once. The chain recombines TRBV4-2 with TRBJ1-5; D perhaps matches TRBD1 (6 bases). V was trimmed by 0 bases and J by 7 bases, leaving 10 bases between them. The length of the CDR3 is 14 residues. CDR1 is LGHNA, CDR2 YNFKEQ, per germline. Written as DNA, the CDR3 is TGTGCCAGCAGCCAAGATTTTAGGGGGCAGCCCCAGCATTTT. It translates to CASSQDFRGQPQHF.

The chain recombines TRBV20-1 with TRBJ2-5; 10 bases match TRBD2. This CDR3 is 13 amino acids long. The J segment lost 5 bases and the V segment lost 5 bases, leaving 5 bases of the junction unmatched. The germline CDR1 and CDR2 sequences are DFQATT and SNEGSKA (reference sequence). The CDR3 DNA reads TGCAGTGCTGGAAATAGCGGGAGGGAGACCCAGTACTTC. Translated: CSAGNSGRETQYF.

The chain couples TRBV5-1 to TRBJ2-1; TRBD2 matches 7 bases. Unmatched junction bases numbered 6, after V lost 4 bases and J lost 2 bases. Germline CDR1 SGHRS, CDR2 YFSETQ. This CDR3 contains 15 residues. The CDR3 DNA sequence: TGCGCCAGCAGCGCTCTAGCGGAGACCTACAATGAGCAGTTCTTC. Amino acid sequence: CASSALAETYNEQFF.

The V call is TRBV5-6, the J call TRBJ2-5; 7 nucleotides match TRBD1. Germline lookup yields CDR1 SGHDT and CDR2 YYEEEE. This CDR3 comprises 15 residues. J was trimmed by 5 bases and V by 6 bases; bases with no gene match: 13. CDR3 in amino acids: CASTKKDRYWETQYF. CDR3 coding DNA: TGTGCCAGCACCAAAAAGGACAGGTACTGGGAGACCCAGTACTTC.

This clonotype has more than one count but fewer than ten. The rearrangement links TRBV6-5 to TRBJ2-5, with D unresolved. The CDR3 runs to 13 residues. The germline V gene has CDR1 MNHEY and CDR2 SVGAGI. The ends were cut back, 0 bases at V and 4 bases at J, with 6 bases in the middle. For the CDR3, the DNA is TGTGCCAGCAGTTACTCGATGGCAGAGACCCAGTACTTC. This gives the protein CASSYSMAETQYF.

This clonotype was detected only once. The V and J genes are TRBV7-9 and TRBJ2-1; 8 positions match TRBD1. Germline CDR1 is SEHNR and CDR2 is FQNEAQ (reference sequence). After removal of 1 base from V and 6 bases from J, the junction contained 11 bases not matched to a gene. This CDR3 is built from 17 residues. DNA for the CDR3: TGTGCCAGCAGCTTAGGTGAGGACAGGGTAGGGTCCAATGAGCAGTTCTTC. Its translation is CASSLGEDRVGSNEQFF.

There are many counts of this clonotype. The rearrangement uses TRBV7-2 and TRBJ1-3; perhaps TRBD1 as D (5 bases). The CDR3 covers 15 residues. Per the germline V gene, CDR1 is SGHTA and CDR2 is FQGNSA. V lost 1 base to trimming and J lost 4 bases, with 11 bases between them. The CDR3 sequence is CASSLVGGAGNTIYF. The CDR3 nucleotides are TGTGCCAGCAGCTTAGTCGGGGGAGCGGGAAACACCATATATTTT.

The chain combines TRBV7-2 with TRBJ2-1; 9 bases fit TRBD2. The CDR3 totals 16 residues. Germline trimming cut 7 bases from V and 1 base from J; bases unmatched to any gene: 8. Germline V gene data show CDR1 as SGHTA and CDR2 as FQGNSA. In DNA, the CDR3 is TGTGCCAGCAACCTGGGACTAGCACAATCCTACAATGAGCAGTTCTTC. It translates to CASNLGLAQSYNEQFF.

The V gene is TRBV7-9, the J gene TRBJ1-2; D gene unclear. Per germline, CDR1 SEHNR and CDR2 FQNEAQ (reference sequence). The ends were cut back, 1 base at V and 4 bases at J, with 4 bases in the middle. The CDR3 is 12 residues long. The CDR3 coding sequence is TGTGCCAGCAGCTTAGGGATCTATGGCTACACCTTC. Protein: CASSLGIYGYTF.

Points on this clonotype: Compared with germline, one end of the junction differs, possibly owing to a read error. The chain carries TRBV18 and TRBJ2-1; 9 bases are a match to TRBD2. CDR1 KGHSH and CDR2 LQKENI come from the germline V gene. The CDR3 covers 15 residues. This CDR3 is CASSPGLAFDNDQFF. DNA for the CDR3: TGTGCCAGCTCACCCGGACTAGCGTTCGACAATGATCAGTTCTTC.

This chain joins TRBV6-5 and TRBJ2-7; a weak D match, TRBD2 (5 bases). V was shortened by 2 bases and J by 2 bases, with 13 bases between the two germline ends. The CDR3 has 15 residues. Germline V gives CDR1 MNHEY, CDR2 SVGAGI. The CDR3 DNA reads TGTGCCAGCAGTTACCGCGACTATGGACCCTACGAGCAGTACTTC. Amino acid sequence: CASSYRDYGPYEQYF.

This clonotype came up a few times. This rearrangement joins TRBV13 to TRBJ2-7; either TRBD1 or TRBD2 may supply D (6 bases each). Trimming stripped 0 bases from V and 3 bases from J, with 15 bases between. This CDR3 comprises 16 residues. The germline gives CDR1 PRHDT, CDR2 FYEKMQ (reference sequence). The CDR3 is CASSLGGAGDFYEQYF. The CDR3 DNA follows: TGTGCCAGCAGCTTAGGCGGGGCAGGGGACTTCTACGAGCAGTACTTC.

This clonotype was seen a handful of times. The chain joins TRBV28 to TRBJ2-7, with 7 positions matching TRBD2. The germline gives CDR1 MDHEN, CDR2 SYDVKM. CDR3 size: 16 residues. V gave up 2 bases and J gave up 1 base; unmatched junction bases: 8. The CDR3 DNA follows: TGTGCCAGCAGTTTACCCATCGTGGGGGGGTCCTACGAGCAGTACTTC. It codes for CASSLPIVGGSYEQYF.

This clonotype was found a few times. The rearrangement joins TRBV5-1 to TRBJ2-5; D gene unclear. Deletions cut 0 bases from V and 5 bases from J, with 11 bases between. CDR3 size: 14 residues. Germline V lookup: CDR1 SGHRS, CDR2 YFSETQ. CDR3: CASSLDWAEETQYF. CDR3 sequence (DNA): TGCGCCAGCAGCTTGGATTGGGCGGAGGAGACCCAGTACTTC.

This clonotype has more than one count but fewer than ten. V and J are TRBV24-1 and TRBJ2-1; 14 bases map to TRBD2. Trimming cost V 4 bases and J 4 bases; bases outside gene matches: 5. The CDR3 runs 17 residues. In germline, CDR1 is KGHDR, CDR2 SFDVKD. The CDR3 region has the DNA TGTGCCACCAGTGACCCCGGACTAGCGGGAGGTTACAATGAGCAGTTCTTC. Translating gives CATSDPGLAGGYNEQFF.

The rearrangement links TRBV7-9 to TRBJ1-1, with D perhaps TRBD1 (5 bases). Trimming removed 8 bases from V and 1 base from J, with 8 bases in between. CDR1 is SEHNR and CDR2 is FQNEAQ in the germline V gene (reference sequence). This CDR3 is built from 12 residues. DNA for the CDR3: TGTGCCAGCGTGAGGGGGAACACTGAAGCTTTCTTT. Protein product: CASVRGNTEAFF.

The rearrangement uses TRBV12-3 or TRBV12-4 and TRBJ2-4; D remains ambiguous. CDR3 length: 12 amino acids. Deletions cut 3 bases from V and 5 bases from J, with 5 bases between. In nucleotides, the CDR3 is TGTGCCAGCAGTTTCCGGCAAAACATTCAGTACTTC. This sequence encodes CASSFRQNIQYF.

The chain uses TRBV19 and TRBJ2-2; the D is unclear. CDR1 and CDR2 (germline): LNHDA, SQIVND (reference sequence). This CDR3 spans 15 amino acids. The ends were cut back, 5 bases at V and 5 bases at J, with 15 bases in the middle. The CDR3 reads CASSPASMGTGELFF. In DNA form, the CDR3 reads TGTGCCAGTAGTCCAGCCTCCATGGGGACCGGGGAGCTGTTTTTT.

V is TRBV4-1 and J is TRBJ1-2; 9 bases line up with TRBD1. J lost 6 bases, V lost 6 bases, and 11 bases had no gene match. CDR3 length: 15 residues. Looked up from germline, CDR1 is MGHRA and CDR2 is YSYEKL. The CDR3 nucleotides read TGCGCCAGCAGGGAACCGGGACAGGGATTGGATGGCTACACCTTC. As protein: CASREPGQGLDGYTF.

This clonotype was seen a few times. The genes are TRBV12-3 or TRBV12-4 and TRBJ1-4; tentatively, D is TRBD1 (6 bases). This CDR3 is built from 14 residues. Trimming cost V 6 bases and J 8 bases, with 16 bases left between them. The CDR3 sequence: CASSPTGRREKLFF. DNA of the CDR3: TGTGCCAGCAGCCCGACAGGCCGAAGAGAAAAACTGTTTTTT.

This clonotype was detected many times. The CDR3 DNA sequence: TGCAGTGCTAGCAGGGAAGGGGGCTACAATGAGCAGTTCTTC. Translation: CSASREGGYNEQFF. The J gene is TRBJ2-1, the V gene TRBV20-1; D might be TRBD1 (6 bases). The CDR3 loop spans 14 amino acids. The V gene lost 3 bases and the J gene lost 3 bases, with 12 bases spanning the gap. CDR1 and CDR2 (germline): DFQATT, SNEGSKA (reference sequence).

The V gene is TRBV28, the J gene TRBJ2-7; 9 bases are a match to TRBD1. V lost 6 bases to trimming and J lost 4 bases; unmatched junction nucleotides: 13. This CDR3 has 16 amino acids. CDR1 MDHEN and CDR2 SYDVKM come from the germline V gene. The CDR3 sequence is CASRGQGPGREYEQYF. CDR3 nucleotides: TGTGCCAGCAGGGGACAGGGTCCGGGAAGGGAATACGAGCAGTACTTC.

This clonotype has a handful of counts. The rearrangement joins TRBV6-6 to TRBJ1-1; D unclear. Germline lookup yields CDR1 MNHNY and CDR2 SVGAGI (reference sequence). The CDR3 has 11 amino acids. The V gene lost 4 bases and the J gene lost 12 bases, with 12 bases spanning the gap. CDR3 DNA sequence: TGTGCCAGCAGTTTTCAATTGCGGACTTTCTTT. Residues: CASSFQLRTFF.